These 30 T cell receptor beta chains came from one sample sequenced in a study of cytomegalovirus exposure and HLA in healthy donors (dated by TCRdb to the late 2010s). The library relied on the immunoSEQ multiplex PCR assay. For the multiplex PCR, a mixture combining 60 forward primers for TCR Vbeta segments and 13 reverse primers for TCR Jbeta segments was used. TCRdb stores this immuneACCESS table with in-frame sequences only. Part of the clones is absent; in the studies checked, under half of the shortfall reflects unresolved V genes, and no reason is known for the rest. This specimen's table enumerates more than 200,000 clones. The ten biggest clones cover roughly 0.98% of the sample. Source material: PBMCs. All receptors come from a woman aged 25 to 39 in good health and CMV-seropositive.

The CDR3 bases are TGTGCCAGCAGTGCCTCCGGGACAGCGGAAAAAGCTTTCTTT. This sequence encodes CASSASGTAEKAFF. The chain couples TRBV28 to TRBJ1-1, with 7 positions matching TRBD1. The junction had 12 bases not matched to a gene; V was cut back by 5 bases and J by 9 bases. Per the germline V gene, CDR1 is MDHEN and CDR2 is SYDVKM. The CDR3 length is 14 residues.

CDR3 residues: CASSYSGRGGTEAFF. CDR3 sequence (DNA): TGTGCCAGCAGTTACTCCGGGAGAGGAGGGACTGAAGCTTTCTTT. The J gene is TRBJ1-1, the V gene TRBV6-6, with D hard to call. Germline V gene data show CDR1 as MNHNY and CDR2 as SVGAGI (reference sequence). This CDR3 comprises 15 residues. V was pared by 0 bases and J by 5 bases, with 13 bases between.

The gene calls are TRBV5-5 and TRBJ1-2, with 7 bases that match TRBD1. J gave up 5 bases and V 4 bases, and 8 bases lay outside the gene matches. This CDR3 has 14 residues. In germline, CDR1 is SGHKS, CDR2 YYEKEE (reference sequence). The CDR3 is CASSPGTETYGYTF. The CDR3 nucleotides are TGTGCCAGCAGCCCCGGGACAGAAACTTATGGCTACACCTTC.

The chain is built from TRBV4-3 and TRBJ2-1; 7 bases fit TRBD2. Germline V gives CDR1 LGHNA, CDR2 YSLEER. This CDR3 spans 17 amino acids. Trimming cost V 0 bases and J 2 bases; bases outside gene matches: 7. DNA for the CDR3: TGCGCCAGCAGCCAAGATTACAGGACTAGTCCCTACAATGAGCAGTTCTTC. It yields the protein CASSQDYRTSPYNEQFF.

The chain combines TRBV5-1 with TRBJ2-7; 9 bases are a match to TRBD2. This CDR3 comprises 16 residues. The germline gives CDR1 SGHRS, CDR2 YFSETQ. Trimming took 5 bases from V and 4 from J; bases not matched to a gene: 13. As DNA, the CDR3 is TGCGCCAGCAGTCCGTCCCCTAGCGGGGCAGATTACGAGCAGTACTTC. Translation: CASSPSPSGADYEQYF.

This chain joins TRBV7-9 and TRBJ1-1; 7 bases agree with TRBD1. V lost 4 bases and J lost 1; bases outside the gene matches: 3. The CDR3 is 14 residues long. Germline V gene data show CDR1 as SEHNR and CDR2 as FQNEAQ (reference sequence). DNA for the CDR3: TGTGCCAGCAGCTCGGGGACAGAGAACACTGAAGCTTTCTTT. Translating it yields CASSSGTENTEAFF. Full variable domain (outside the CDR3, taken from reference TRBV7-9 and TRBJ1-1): DTGVSQNPRHKITKRGQNVTFRCDPISEHNRLYWYRQTLGQGPEFLTYFQNEAQLEKSRLLSDRFSAERPKGSFSTLEIQRTEQGDSAMYLCASSSGTENTEAFFGQGTRLTVV.

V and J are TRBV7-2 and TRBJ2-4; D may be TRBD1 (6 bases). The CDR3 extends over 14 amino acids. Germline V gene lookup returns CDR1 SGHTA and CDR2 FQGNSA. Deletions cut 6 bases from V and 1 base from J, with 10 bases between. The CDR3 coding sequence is TGTGCCAGCAGTTCCACAGGGGCCAAAAACATTCAGTACTTC. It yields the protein CASSSTGAKNIQYF.

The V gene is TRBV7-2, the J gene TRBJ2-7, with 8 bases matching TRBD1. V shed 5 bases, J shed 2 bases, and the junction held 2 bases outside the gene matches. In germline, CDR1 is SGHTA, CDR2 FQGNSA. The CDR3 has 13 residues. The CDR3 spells CASSRQGTYEQYF. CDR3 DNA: TGTGCCAGCAGCCGACAGGGGACCTACGAGCAGTACTTC.

The CDR3 region is CAGVQGMNTEAFF. In nucleotides, the CDR3 is TGTGCCGGCGTACAGGGGATGAACACTGAAGCTTTCTTT. The V gene is TRBV7-9, the J gene TRBJ1-1; 7 bases line up with TRBD1. Germline V gene sequence: CDR1 SEHNR, CDR2 FQNEAQ (reference sequence). The CDR3 has 13 amino acids. V was clipped by 11 bases and J by 0 bases; unmatched bases: 6.

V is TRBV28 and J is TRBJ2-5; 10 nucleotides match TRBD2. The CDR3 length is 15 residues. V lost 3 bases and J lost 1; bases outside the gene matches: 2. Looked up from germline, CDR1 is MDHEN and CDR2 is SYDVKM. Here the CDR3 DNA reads TGTGCCAGCAGTTTGGGACTAGCGACCCAAGAGACCCAGTACTTC. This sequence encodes CASSLGLATQETQYF.

Written as DNA, the CDR3 is TGTGCCAGTGGGCTGGGGGGAGGCGAGCAGTACTTC. Translated, it gives CASGLGGGEQYF. The chain links TRBV28 to TRBJ2-7; the D gene is possibly TRBD2 (6 bases). V was trimmed by 9 bases and J by 6 bases, leaving 15 bases between them. The CDR3 is 12 residues long. Germline V gene sequence: CDR1 MDHEN, CDR2 SYDVKM.

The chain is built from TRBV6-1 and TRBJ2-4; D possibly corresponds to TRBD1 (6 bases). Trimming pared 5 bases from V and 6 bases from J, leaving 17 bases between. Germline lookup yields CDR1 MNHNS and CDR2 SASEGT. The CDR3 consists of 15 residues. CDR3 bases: TGTGCCAGCAGTTTCGGACAGTATTTGGGAAACATTCAGTACTTC. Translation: CASSFGQYLGNIQYF.

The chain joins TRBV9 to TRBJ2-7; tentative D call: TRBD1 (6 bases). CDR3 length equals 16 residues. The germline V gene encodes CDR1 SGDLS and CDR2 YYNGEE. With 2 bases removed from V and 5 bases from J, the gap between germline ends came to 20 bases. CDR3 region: CASSVGAGRNFHEQYF. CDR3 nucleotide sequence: TGTGCCAGCAGCGTGGGGGCCGGGCGGAATTTTCACGAGCAGTACTTC.

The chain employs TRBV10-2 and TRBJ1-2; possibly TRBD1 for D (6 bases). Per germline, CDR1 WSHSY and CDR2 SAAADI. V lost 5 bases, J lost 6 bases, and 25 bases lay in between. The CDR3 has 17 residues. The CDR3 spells CASSSHYSGRGTDGYTF. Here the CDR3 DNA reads TGCGCCAGCAGTTCCCACTACTCCGGGAGGGGGACGGATGGCTACACCTTC.

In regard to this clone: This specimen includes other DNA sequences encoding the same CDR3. For the CDR3, the DNA is TGTGCCAGCAGCTTTCAGGGGGACACTGAAGCTTTCTTT. Encoded protein: CASSFQGDTEAFF. The V gene is TRBV7-2, the J gene TRBJ1-1; 7 bases line up with TRBD1. CDR3 size: 13 residues. The germline V gene has CDR1 SGHTA and CDR2 FQGNSA. The V gene end was trimmed by 3 bases and the J gene end by 3 bases; junction bases not matched to a gene: 1.

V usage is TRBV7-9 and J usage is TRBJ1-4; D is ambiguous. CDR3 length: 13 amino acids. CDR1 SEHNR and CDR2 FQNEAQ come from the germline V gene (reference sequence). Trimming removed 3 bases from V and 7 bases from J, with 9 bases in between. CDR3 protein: CASSFIGAEKLFF. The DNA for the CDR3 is TGTGCCAGCAGCTTTATCGGTGCTGAAAAACTGTTTTTT.

The CDR3 reads CASSGQGSGGKTQYF. In DNA, the CDR3 is TGTGCCAGCAGCGGACAGGGGAGCGGTGGGAAGACCCAGTACTTC. V is TRBV5-4 and J is TRBJ2-5; TRBD1 matches at 9 bases. V gave up 4 bases and J gave up 6 bases; unmatched junction bases: 10. Germline loops: CDR1 SGHNT, CDR2 YYREEE (reference sequence). The CDR3 has 15 amino acids.

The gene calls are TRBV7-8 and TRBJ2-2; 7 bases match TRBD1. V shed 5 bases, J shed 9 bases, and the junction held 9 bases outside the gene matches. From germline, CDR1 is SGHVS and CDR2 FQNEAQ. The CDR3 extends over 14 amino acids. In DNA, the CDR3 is TGTGCCAGCAGCCCCCGGACAGGAGTCCGGGAGCTGTTTTTT. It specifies CASSPRTGVRELFF.

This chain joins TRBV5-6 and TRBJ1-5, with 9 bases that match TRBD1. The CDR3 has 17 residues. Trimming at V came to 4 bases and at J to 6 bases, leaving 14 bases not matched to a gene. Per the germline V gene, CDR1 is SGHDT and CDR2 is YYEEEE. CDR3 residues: CASSNLPDRGVGQPQHF. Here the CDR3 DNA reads TGTGCCAGCAGCAATCTACCGGACAGGGGTGTTGGTCAGCCCCAGCATTTT.

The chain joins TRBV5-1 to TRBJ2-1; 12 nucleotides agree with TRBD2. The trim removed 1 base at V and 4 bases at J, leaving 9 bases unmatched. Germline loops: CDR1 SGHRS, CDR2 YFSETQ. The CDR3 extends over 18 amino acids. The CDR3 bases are TGCGCCAGCAGCTTGTGGGCTAGCGGGAGGGCCTCTTACAATGAGCAGTTCTTC. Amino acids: CASSLWASGRASYNEQFF.

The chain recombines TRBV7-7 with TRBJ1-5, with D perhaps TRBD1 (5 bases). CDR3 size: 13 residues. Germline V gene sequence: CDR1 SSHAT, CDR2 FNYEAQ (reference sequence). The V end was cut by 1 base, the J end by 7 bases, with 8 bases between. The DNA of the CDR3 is TGTGCCAGCAGCTTAGAGTGGGGCCAGCCCCAGCATTTT. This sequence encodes CASSLEWGQPQHF.

CDR3 residues: CASSPGQGTQYF. Written as DNA, the CDR3 is TGTGCCAGCAGCCCCGGACAGGGAACGCAGTATTTT. This chain joins TRBV11-2 and TRBJ2-3; TRBD1 matches 8 bases. The V gene end was trimmed by 5 bases and the J gene end by 9 bases; junction bases not matched to a gene: 4. CDR1 is SGHAT, CDR2 FQNNGV, per germline. CDR3 length: 12 amino acids.

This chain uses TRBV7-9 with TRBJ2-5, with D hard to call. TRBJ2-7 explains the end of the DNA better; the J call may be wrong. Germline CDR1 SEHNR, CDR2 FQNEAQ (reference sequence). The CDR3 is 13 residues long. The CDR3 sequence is CASSLGPGYEQYF. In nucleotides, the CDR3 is TGTGCCAGCAGCTTAGGACCAGGCTACGAGCAGTACTTC.

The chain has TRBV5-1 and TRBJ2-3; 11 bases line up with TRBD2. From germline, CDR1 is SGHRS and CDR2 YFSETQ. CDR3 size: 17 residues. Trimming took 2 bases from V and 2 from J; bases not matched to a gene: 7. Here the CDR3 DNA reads TGCGCCAGCAGCTTCCCTCCACTAGCGGGGGACACAGATACGCAGTATTTT. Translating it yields CASSFPPLAGDTDTQYF.

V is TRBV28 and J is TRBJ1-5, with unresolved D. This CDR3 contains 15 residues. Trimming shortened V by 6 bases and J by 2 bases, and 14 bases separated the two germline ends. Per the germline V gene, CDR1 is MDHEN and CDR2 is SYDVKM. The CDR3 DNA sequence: TGTGCCAGCAGCCCCACCGAGAGGGGCAATCAGCCCCAGCATTTT. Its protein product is CASSPTERGNQPQHF.

The CDR3 sequence: CASSGRDPHIYNEQFF. Written as DNA, the CDR3 is TGTGCCAGCAGTGGGCGGGACCCTCATATCTACAATGAGCAGTTCTTC. The chain carries TRBV6-1 and TRBJ2-1; TRBD2 might be the D (6 bases). V lost 4 bases and J 3 bases, leaving 16 bases between the germline ends. Germline lookup yields CDR1 MNHNS and CDR2 SASEGT. This CDR3 region has 16 residues.

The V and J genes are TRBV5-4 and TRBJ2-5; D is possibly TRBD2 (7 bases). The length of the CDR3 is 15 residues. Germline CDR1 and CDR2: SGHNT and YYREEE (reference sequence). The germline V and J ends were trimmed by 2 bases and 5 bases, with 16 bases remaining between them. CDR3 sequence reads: CASSFGGGAGETQYF. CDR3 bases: TGTGCCAGCAGCTTTGGAGGGGGAGCGGGGGAGACCCAGTACTTC.

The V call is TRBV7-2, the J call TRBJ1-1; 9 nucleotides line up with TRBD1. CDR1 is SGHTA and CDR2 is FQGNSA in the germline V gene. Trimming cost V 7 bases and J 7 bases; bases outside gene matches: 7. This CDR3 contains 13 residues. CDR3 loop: CASNPDRGREAFF. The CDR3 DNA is TGTGCCAGCAACCCGGACAGGGGACGTGAAGCTTTCTTT.

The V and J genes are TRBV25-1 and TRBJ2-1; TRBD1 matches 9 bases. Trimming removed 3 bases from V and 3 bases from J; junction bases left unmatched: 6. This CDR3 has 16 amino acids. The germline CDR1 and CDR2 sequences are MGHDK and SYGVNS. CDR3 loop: CASSERNRGHYNEQFF. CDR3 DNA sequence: TGTGCCAGCAGTGAGAGGAACAGGGGGCACTACAATGAGCAGTTCTTC.

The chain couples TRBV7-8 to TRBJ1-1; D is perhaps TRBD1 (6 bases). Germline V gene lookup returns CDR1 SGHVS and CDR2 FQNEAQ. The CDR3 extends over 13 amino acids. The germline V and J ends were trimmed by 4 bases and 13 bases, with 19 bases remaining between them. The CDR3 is CASSSRQVQDVFF. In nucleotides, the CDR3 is TGTGCCAGCAGCTCCCGACAGGTGCAGGATGTTTTCTTT.